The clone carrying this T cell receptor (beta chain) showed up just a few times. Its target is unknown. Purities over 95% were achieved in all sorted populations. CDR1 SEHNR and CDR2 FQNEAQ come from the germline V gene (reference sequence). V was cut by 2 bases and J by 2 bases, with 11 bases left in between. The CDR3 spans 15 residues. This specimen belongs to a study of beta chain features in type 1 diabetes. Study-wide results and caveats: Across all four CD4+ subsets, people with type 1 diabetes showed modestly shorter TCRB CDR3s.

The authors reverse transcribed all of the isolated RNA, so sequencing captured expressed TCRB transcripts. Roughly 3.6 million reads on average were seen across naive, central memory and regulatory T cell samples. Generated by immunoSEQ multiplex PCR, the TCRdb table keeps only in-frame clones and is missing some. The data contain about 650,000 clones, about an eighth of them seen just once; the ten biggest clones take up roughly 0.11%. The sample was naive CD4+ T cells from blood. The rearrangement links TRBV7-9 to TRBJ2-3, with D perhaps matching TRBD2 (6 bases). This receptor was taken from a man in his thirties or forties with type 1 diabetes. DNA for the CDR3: TGTGCCAGCAGCTTACTCGGGAGTATCACAGATACGCAGTATTTT. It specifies CASSLLGSITDTQYF. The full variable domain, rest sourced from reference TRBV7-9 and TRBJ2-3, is DTGVSQNPRHKITKRGQNVTFRCDPISEHNRLYWYRQTLGQGPEFLTYFQNEAQLEKSRLLSDRFSAERPKGSFSTLEIQRTEQGDSAMYLCASSLLGSITDTQYFGPGTRLTVL.